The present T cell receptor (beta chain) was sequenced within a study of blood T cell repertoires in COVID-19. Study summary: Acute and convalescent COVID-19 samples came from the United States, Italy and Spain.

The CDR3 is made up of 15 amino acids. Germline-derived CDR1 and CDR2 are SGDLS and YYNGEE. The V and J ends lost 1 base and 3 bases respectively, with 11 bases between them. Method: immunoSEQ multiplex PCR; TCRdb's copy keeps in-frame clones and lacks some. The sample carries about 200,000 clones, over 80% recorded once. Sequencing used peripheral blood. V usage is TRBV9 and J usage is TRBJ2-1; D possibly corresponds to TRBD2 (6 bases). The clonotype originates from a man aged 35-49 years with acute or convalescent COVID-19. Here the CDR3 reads CASSVWREGYNEQFF. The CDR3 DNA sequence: TGTGCCAGCAGCGTATGGCGGGAAGGCTACAATGAGCAGTTCTTC.